Below, 20 T cell receptor beta chains from the same sample are listed, as sequenced in a study of cytomegalovirus exposure and HLA in healthy donors (dated by TCRdb to about 2017). The receptor library was made with the immunoSEQ multiplex PCR assay. A mixture of 60 forward primers for TCR Vbeta segments and 13 reverse primers for TCR Jbeta segments was used in the multiplex PCR. Held by TCRdb, this immuneACCESS table contains in-frame sequences only and omits some clones. Under half of the omission traces to an unresolved V gene where checked; the cause of the rest is unknown. This sample holds 150,000 to 200,000 clones; 77% were observed only once. The ten largest clonotypes hold 1.4% to 1.5% of the sample. The source material was PBMCs. These TCRs come from a woman in her twenties or thirties in good health and CMV-seropositive.

This clone occurred once. Here the CDR3 DNA reads TGCGCCAGCAGCTTAGTCAGTAGCGGGAGGTCCGGGGAGCTGTTTTTT. This encodes CASSLVSSGRSGELFF. The V and J genes are TRBV5-1 and TRBJ2-2; 10 bases map to TRBD2. Germline CDR1 is SGHRS and CDR2 is YFSETQ. Trimming cost V 2 bases and J 6 bases; bases outside gene matches: 7. The CDR3 sequence is 16 residues long.

This chain connects TRBV29-1 to TRBJ2-1; possible D gene TRBD2, 6 bases. Trimming stripped 5 bases from V and 2 bases from J, with 16 bases between. CDR3 length equals 15 residues. CDR1 is SQVTM and CDR2 is ANQGSEA in the germline V gene. The CDR3 DNA reads TGCAGCGTTCTAGGGACCGGGAGTACCTACAATGAGCAGTTCTTC. This codes for CSVLGTGSTYNEQFF.

This clone came up once. This chain's CDR3 is CASSLLGGGFSYNEQFF. The CDR3 nucleotides read TGTGCCAGCAGCTTGCTCGGGGGGGGCTTCTCCTACAATGAGCAGTTCTTC. V gene TRBV11-3 combines with J gene TRBJ2-1; TRBD2 agrees at 8 bases. Per the germline V gene, CDR1 is SGHNT and CDR2 is YENEEA. Trimming took 3 bases from V and 0 from J; bases not matched to a gene: 7. This CDR3 contains 17 residues. Supplemented by reference TRBV11-3 and TRBJ2-1, the full variable domain reads EAGVVQSPRYKIIEKKQPVAFWCNPISGHNTLYWYLQNLGQGPELLIRYENEEAVDDSQLPKDRFSAERLKGVDSTLKIQPAELGDSAVYLCASSLLGGGFSYNEQFFGPGTRLTVL.

There are a few counts of this clone. This chain uses TRBV15 with TRBJ2-1, with unresolved D. Per germline, CDR1 LNHNV and CDR2 YYDKDF (reference sequence). The CDR3 contains 16 residues. V was trimmed by 3 bases and J by 0 bases, leaving 12 bases between them. CDR3 sequence (DNA): TGTGCCACCAGCAGTGGGCTTGGCAGCTCCTACAATGAGCAGTTCTTC. Translated: CATSSGLGSSYNEQFF.

The chain recombines TRBV21-1 with TRBJ2-5; the tabulated D call, TRBD1, remains unverified against the DNA. TRBV21-1 is a known pseudogene. The CDR3 totals 18 residues. The CDR3 sequence is CASSNQDRGHRRKETQYF. CDR3 DNA sequence: TGTGCCAGCAGCAACCAGGACAGGGGGCATCGACGGAAAGAGACCCAGTACTTC.

The rearrangement joins TRBV28 to TRBJ2-1; 9 nucleotides line up with TRBD2. Germline V gene data show CDR1 as MDHEN and CDR2 as SYDVKM. The CDR3 spans 16 residues. V lost 7 bases, J lost 7 bases, and 14 bases stayed unmatched. This CDR3 is CASNQAASGIWNEQFF. CDR3 nucleotide sequence: TGTGCCAGCAACCAAGCTGCTAGCGGGATTTGGAATGAGCAGTTCTTC.

V is TRBV7-7 and J is TRBJ2-2, with TRBD2 identical over 12 bases. Germline CDR1 SSHAT, CDR2 FNYEAQ (reference sequence). The CDR3 has 16 amino acids. V lost 6 bases to trimming and J lost 4 bases; unmatched junction nucleotides: 6. The CDR3 region is CASSSLAGGGTGELFF. As DNA, the CDR3 is TGTGCCAGCAGTTCACTAGCGGGAGGAGGCACCGGGGAGCTGTTTTTT.

Regarding this clone: Other DNA sequences in this specimen translate into the identical CDR3. The rearrangement uses TRBV18 and TRBJ2-7; a weak D match, TRBD2 (5 bases). The CDR3 is 15 residues long. The ends were cut back, 4 bases at V and 5 bases at J, with 18 bases in the middle. Germline V CDR1 and CDR2: KGHSH, LQKENI. The CDR3 here is CASSLRISGSNEQYF. CDR3 bases: TGTGCCAGCTCACTCAGGATATCGGGGTCTAACGAGCAGTACTTC.

The gene calls are TRBV28 and TRBJ1-2; 7 nucleotides agree with TRBD1. From germline, CDR1 is MDHEN and CDR2 SYDVKM. Unmatched junction bases numbered 7, after V lost 2 bases and J lost 7 bases. The CDR3 length is 14 residues. As DNA, the CDR3 is TGTGCCAGCAGTTTAGGCGACAGGGTGGGTGGCTACACCTTC. Translation: CASSLGDRVGGYTF.

This clone was seen more than once but under ten times. This chain uses TRBV5-1 with TRBJ2-5; possible D gene TRBD2, 6 bases. CDR1 is SGHRS and CDR2 is YFSETQ in the germline V gene. Deletions cut 4 bases from V and 5 bases from J, with 18 bases between. The CDR3 length is 15 residues. CDR3 DNA sequence: TGCGCCAGCAGCCAGGTTCGGGGGAGTCCGGAGACCCAGTACTTC. This encodes CASSQVRGSPETQYF.

The chain has TRBV4-3 and TRBJ1-3; D may be TRBD1 (5 bases). The V and J ends lost 0 bases and 2 bases respectively, with 11 bases between them. Germline V gene lookup returns CDR1 LGHNA and CDR2 YSLEER. This CDR3 has 16 amino acids. CDR3 nucleotide sequence: TGCGCCAGCAGCCAAGACCGGACACCTCCTGGAAACACCATATATTTT. Translation: CASSQDRTPPGNTIYF.

The chain couples TRBV11-3 to TRBJ1-1; 9 bases are shared with TRBD1. The CDR3 length is 11 residues. In germline, CDR1 is SGHNT, CDR2 YENEEA. With V trimmed by 5 bases and J by 11 bases, 3 bases remained unmatched. CDR3 protein: CASSAQGAAFF. The CDR3 DNA reads as TGTGCCAGCAGCGCACAGGGGGCGGCTTTCTTT.

V and J are TRBV5-1 and TRBJ1-1, with D unclear. Between the trimmed V and J ends, which lost 3 bases and 1 base, there was a span of 7 bases. Germline V gene sequence: CDR1 SGHRS, CDR2 YFSETQ. The CDR3 spans 13 residues. CDR3: CASSSTPNTEAFF. The CDR3 coding sequence is TGCGCCAGCAGCTCCACACCGAACACTGAAGCTTTCTTT. Full variable domain (outside the CDR3, taken from reference TRBV5-1 and TRBJ1-1): KAGVTQTPRYLIKTRGQQVTLSCSPISGHRSVSWYQQTPGQGLQFLFEYFSETQRNKGNFPGRFSGRQFSNSRSEMNVSTLELGDSALYLCASSSTPNTEAFFGQGTRLTVV.

This clone was detected only a few times. V usage is TRBV11-2 and J usage is TRBJ1-5; D perhaps matches TRBD1 (5 bases). Germline CDR1 is SGHAT and CDR2 is FQNNGV. CDR3 size: 19 residues. V was trimmed by 1 base and J by 6 bases, leaving 25 bases between them. CDR3 amino acids: CASSLVILMGLYRGQPQHF. The CDR3 region has the DNA TGTGCCAGCAGCTTAGTCATTCTGATGGGCCTTTATAGGGGTCAGCCCCAGCATTTT.

The chain combines TRBV19 with TRBJ2-7; 7 nucleotides align to TRBD1. The CDR3 length is 15 residues. The junction had 6 bases not matched to a gene; V was cut back by 4 bases and J by 0 bases. Germline CDR1 and CDR2: LNHDA and SQIVND (reference sequence). The CDR3 DNA reads as TGTGCCAGTAGTAAGGCCCGGGACAGCTCCTACGAGCAGTACTTC. Translated, it gives CASSKARDSSYEQYF. Based on the CDR3 plus reference TRBV19 and TRBJ2-7, the full variable domain is DGGITQSPKYLFRKEGQNVTLSCEQNLNHDAMYWYRQDPGQGLRLIYYSQIVNDFQKGDIAEGYSVSREKKESFPLTVTSAQKNPTAFYLCASSKARDSSYEQYFGPGTRLTVT.

This chain links TRBV19 with TRBJ1-5; D is unresolved. Germline V gene sequence: CDR1 LNHDA, CDR2 SQIVND (reference sequence). V lost 4 bases to trimming and J lost 5 bases, with 6 bases between them. The CDR3 sequence is 12 residues long. The CDR3 spells CASSTVDQPQHF. The CDR3 nucleotides read TGTGCCAGTAGTACCGTCGATCAGCCCCAGCATTTT.

This chain joins TRBV30 and TRBJ2-2, with TRBD1 identical over 10 bases. The CDR3 is 14 amino acids. In germline, CDR1 is GTSNPN, CDR2 SVGIG (reference sequence). V lost 5 bases and J lost 4; bases outside the gene matches: 4. CDR3 sequence: CAWAGTGVTGELFF. The CDR3 DNA follows: TGTGCCTGGGCCGGGACAGGGGTCACCGGGGAGCTGTTTTTT.

The genes are TRBV10-2 and TRBJ2-7; 7 bases are shared with TRBD2. The germline CDR1 and CDR2 sequences are WSHSY and SAAADI. CDR3 length equals 15 residues. The V segment lost 4 bases and the J segment 2 bases; nucleotides outside the gene matches: 8. This CDR3 is CASSVAGVPTYEQYF. CDR3 in DNA: TGCGCCAGCAGTGTCGCGGGGGTCCCGACCTACGAGCAGTACTTC.

A single count supports this clone. The chain links TRBV4-2 to TRBJ1-5; no definite D call. This CDR3 is 15 amino acids long. The V and J ends lost 0 bases and 6 bases respectively, with 12 bases between them. Germline CDR1 LGHNA, CDR2 YNFKEQ. As DNA, the CDR3 is TGTGCCAGCAGCCAAGAGAAGAGATCGAGTCAGCCCCAGCATTTT. This codes for CASSQEKRSSQPQHF.

The V and J genes are TRBV6-1 and TRBJ1-1; D is possibly TRBD1 (5 bases). Germline V CDR1 and CDR2: MNHNS, SASEGT. Between the trimmed V and J ends, which lost 4 bases and 2 bases, there was a span of 11 bases. The CDR3 runs to 14 residues. The CDR3 DNA is TGTGCCAGCAGTGTAGGGGAGGCTAACACTGAAGCTTTCTTT. It specifies CASSVGEANTEAFF.